These 3 T cell receptor beta chains came from one sample sequenced in a study of blood T cell repertoires in COVID-19. The protocol was immunoSEQ multiplex PCR, while the TCRdb copy is restricted to in-frame clones and leaves out a portion. The table lists 150,000 to 200,000 clones, 90% of them singletons. The sequencing input was peripheral blood. The receptor source for this set is a man between 60 and 70 years old with active or convalescent COVID-19.

The chain uses TRBV19 and TRBJ2-7, with a possible D match to TRBD2 (6 bases). V was trimmed by 6 bases and J by 3 bases, leaving 9 bases between them. Germline values: CDR1 LNHDA, CDR2 SQIVND (reference sequence). The CDR3 length is 12 residues. CDR3 region: CASRDYLYEQYF. The CDR3 DNA reads as TGTGCCAGTAGGGACTACCTCTACGAGCAGTACTTC.

The gene calls are TRBV2 and TRBJ1-1, with D possibly matching TRBD1 (6 bases). Germline CDR1 reads SNHLY; CDR2 reads FYNNEI. This CDR3 is 12 amino acids long. Trimming stripped 5 bases from V and 10 bases from J, with 14 bases between. This CDR3 reads CASSLGQWGAFF. CDR3 nucleotides: TGTGCCAGCAGTCTTGGACAGTGGGGAGCTTTCTTT.

The rearrangement links TRBV4-2 to TRBJ1-4; D not certain. V was trimmed by 1 base and J by 5 bases, leaving 8 bases between them. This CDR3 has 14 amino acids. The V gene's germline CDR1 is LGHNA and CDR2 YNFKEQ. The CDR3: CASSQVGRNEKLFF. The CDR3 DNA sequence: TGTGCCAGCAGCCAAGTTGGCAGGAATGAAAAACTGTTTTTT.